The present entry profiles one T cell receptor (beta chain) with its context. The data stem from a study of blood T cells in healthy people across ages. Germline assignment: CDR1 DFQATT and CDR2 SNEGSKA (reference sequence). V dropped 1 base and J dropped 0 bases, with 12 bases sitting between them. The CDR3 has 15 amino acids. Primed by a sample-barcoded 5' primer and a J-beta primer mix, a second PCR proceeded for about 6 to 12 cycles. One entry per CDR3 protein, called by TCRdb with MiXCR from the 5' RACE reads. Among around 500,000 distinct CDR3 sequences listed, roughly a quarter were seen once. These data also featured in a second study, about T cells of mothers and their children.

V usage is TRBV20-1 and J usage is TRBJ1-1; the D gene is possibly TRBD1 (6 bases). Sequenced sample: blood. The clonotype originates from a boy aged 2 to 10 in good health. The CDR3 coding sequence is TGCAGTGCTAGAGCCAAGGCAGGGGTGAACACTGAAGCTTTCTTT. Translating gives CSARAKAGVNTEAFF.